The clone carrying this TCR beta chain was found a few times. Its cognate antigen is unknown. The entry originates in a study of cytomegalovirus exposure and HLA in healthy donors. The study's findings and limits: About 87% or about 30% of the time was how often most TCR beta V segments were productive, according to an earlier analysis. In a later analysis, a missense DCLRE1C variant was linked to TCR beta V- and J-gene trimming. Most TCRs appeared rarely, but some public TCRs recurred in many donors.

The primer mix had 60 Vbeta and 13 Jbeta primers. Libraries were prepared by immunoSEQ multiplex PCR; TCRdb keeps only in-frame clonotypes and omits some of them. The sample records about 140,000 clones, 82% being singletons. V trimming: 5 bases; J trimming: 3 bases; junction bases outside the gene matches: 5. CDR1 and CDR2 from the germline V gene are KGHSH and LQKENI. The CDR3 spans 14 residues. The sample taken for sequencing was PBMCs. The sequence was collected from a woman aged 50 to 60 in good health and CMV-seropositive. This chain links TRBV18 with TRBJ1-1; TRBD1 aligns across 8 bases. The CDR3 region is CASSSAQGDTEAFF. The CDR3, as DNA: TGTGCCAGCTCATCCGCACAGGGGGACACTGAAGCTTTCTTT.